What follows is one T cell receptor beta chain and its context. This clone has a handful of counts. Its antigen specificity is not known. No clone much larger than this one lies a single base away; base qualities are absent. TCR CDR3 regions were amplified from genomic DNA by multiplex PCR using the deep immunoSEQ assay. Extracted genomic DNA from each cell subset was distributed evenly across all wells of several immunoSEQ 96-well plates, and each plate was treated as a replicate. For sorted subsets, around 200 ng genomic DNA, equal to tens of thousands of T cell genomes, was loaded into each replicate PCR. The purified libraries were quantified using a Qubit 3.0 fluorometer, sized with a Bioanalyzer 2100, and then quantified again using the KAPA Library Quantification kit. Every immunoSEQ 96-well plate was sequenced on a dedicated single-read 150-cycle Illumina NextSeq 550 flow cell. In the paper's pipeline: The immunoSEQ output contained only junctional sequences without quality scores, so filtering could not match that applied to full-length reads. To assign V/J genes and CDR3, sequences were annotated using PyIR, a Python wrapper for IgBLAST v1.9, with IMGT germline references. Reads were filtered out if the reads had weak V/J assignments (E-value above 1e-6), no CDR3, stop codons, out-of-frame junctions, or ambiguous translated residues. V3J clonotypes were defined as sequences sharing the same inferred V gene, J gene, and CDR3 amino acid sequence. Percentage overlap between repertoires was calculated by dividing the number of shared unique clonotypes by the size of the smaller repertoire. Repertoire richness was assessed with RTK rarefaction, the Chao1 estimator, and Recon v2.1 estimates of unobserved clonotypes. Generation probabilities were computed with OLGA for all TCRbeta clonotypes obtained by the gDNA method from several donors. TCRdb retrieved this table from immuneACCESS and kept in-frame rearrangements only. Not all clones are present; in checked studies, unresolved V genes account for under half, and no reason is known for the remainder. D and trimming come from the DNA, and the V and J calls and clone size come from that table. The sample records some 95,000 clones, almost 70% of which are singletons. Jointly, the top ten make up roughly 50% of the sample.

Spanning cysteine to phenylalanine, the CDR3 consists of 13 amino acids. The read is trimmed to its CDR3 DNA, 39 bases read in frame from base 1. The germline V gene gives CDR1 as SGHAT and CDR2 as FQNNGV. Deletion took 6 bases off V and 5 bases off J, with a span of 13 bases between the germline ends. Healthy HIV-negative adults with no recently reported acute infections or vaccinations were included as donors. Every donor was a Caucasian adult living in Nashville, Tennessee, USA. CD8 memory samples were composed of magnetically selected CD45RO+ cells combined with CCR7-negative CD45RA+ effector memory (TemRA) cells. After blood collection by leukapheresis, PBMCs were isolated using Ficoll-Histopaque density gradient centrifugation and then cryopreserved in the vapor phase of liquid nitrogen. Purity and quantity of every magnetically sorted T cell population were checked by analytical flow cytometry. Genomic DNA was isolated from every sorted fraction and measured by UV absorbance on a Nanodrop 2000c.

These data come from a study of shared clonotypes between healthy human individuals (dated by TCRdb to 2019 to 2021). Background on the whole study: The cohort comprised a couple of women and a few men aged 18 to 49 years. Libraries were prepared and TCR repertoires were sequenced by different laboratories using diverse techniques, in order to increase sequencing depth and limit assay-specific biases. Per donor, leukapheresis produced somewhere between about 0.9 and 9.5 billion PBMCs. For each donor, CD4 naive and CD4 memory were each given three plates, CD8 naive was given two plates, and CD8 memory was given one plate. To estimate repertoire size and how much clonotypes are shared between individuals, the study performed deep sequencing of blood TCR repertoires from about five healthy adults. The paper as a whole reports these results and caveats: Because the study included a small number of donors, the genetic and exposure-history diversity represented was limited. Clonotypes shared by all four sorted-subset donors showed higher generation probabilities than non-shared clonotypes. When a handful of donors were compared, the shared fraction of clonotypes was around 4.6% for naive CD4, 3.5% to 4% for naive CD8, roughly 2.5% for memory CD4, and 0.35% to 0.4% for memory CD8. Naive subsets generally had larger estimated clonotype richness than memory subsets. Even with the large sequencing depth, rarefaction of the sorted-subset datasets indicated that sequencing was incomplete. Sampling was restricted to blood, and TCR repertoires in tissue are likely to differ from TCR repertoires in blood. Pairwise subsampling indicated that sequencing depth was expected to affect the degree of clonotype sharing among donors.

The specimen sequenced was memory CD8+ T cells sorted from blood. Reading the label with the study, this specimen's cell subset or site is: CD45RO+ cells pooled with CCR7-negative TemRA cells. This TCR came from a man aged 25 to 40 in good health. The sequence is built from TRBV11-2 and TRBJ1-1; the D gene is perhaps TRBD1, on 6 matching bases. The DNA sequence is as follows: TGTGCCAGCAGGTTCAGGGGAGGGACTGAAGCTTTCTTT. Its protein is CASRFRGGTEAFF.